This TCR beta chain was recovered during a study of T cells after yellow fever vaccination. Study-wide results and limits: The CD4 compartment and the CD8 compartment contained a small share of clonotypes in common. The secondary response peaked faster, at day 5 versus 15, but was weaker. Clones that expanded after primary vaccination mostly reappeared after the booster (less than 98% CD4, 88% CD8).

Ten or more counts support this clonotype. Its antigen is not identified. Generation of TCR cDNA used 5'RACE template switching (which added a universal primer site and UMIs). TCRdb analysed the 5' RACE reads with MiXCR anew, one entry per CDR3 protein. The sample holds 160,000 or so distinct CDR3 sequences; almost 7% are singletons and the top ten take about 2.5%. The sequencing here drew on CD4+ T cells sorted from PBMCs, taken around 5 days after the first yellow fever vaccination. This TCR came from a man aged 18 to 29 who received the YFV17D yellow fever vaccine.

The CDR3 coding sequence is TGTGCCAGCAGCCAAGATGTGGGCGGGGGTCGGGAGCAGTTCTTC. It is translated as CASSQDVGGGREQFF. The V call is TRBV3-1, the J call TRBJ2-1; 7 bases agree with TRBD2. The CDR3 is 15 residues long. V lost 0 bases and J lost 10; bases outside the gene matches: 9. Germline lookup yields CDR1 LGHDT and CDR2 YNNKEL (reference sequence).